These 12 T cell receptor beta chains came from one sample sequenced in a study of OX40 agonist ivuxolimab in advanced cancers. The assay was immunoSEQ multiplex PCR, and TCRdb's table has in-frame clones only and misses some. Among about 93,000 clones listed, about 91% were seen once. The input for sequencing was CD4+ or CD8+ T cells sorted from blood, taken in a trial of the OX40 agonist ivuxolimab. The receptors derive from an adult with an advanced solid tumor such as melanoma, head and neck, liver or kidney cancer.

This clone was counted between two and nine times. This CDR3 reads CASSQVIRTVANYGYTF. CDR3 DNA sequence: TGCGCCAGCAGCCAAGTTATTAGGACGGTGGCTAACTATGGCTACACCTTC. J is TRBJ1-2 and V is TRBV4-1; D remains ambiguous. The CDR3 consists of 17 residues. Germline V lookup: CDR1 MGHRA, CDR2 YSYEKL. The V end lost 1 base, the J end lost 0 bases, and 15 bases lay between the germline ends.

The CDR3 loop reads CASRFLGAGNQPQHF. DNA for the CDR3: TGTGCCAGCAGGTTCCTGGGGGCGGGCAATCAGCCCCAGCATTTT. The chain combines TRBV28 with TRBJ1-5, with D tentatively TRBD1 (6 bases). The CDR3 is 15 amino acids. V was clipped by 6 bases and J by 2 bases, with 14 bases between them. Germline CDR1 MDHEN, CDR2 SYDVKM.

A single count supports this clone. Written as DNA, the CDR3 is TGTGCCAGCAGTGAGAGGGACAGAGGCAATCAGCCCCAGCATTTT. Translation: CASSERDRGNQPQHF. V gene TRBV6-4 combines with J gene TRBJ1-5; 7 positions match TRBD1. The CDR3 loop spans 15 amino acids. Trimming cost V 3 bases and J 2 bases; bases outside gene matches: 4. From germline, CDR1 is MRHNA and CDR2 SNTAGT.

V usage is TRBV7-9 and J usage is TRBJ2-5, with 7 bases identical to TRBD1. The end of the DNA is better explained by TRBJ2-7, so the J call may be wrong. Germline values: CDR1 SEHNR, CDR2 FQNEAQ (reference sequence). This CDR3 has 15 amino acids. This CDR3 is CASSPPGQSSYEQYF. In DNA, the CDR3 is TGTGCCAGCAGCCCCCCGGGACAGAGCTCCTACGAGCAGTACTTC.

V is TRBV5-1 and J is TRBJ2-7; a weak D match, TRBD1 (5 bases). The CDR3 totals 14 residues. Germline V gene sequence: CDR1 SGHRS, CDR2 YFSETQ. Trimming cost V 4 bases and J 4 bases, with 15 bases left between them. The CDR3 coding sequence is TGCGCCAGCAGCCAAGAGGATGGGGCTTACGAGCAGTACTTC. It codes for CASSQEDGAYEQYF. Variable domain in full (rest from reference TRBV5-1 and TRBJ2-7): KAGVTQTPRYLIKTRGQQVTLSCSPISGHRSVSWYQQTPGQGLQFLFEYFSETQRNKGNFPGRFSGRQFSNSRSEMNVSTLELGDSALYLCASSQEDGAYEQYFGPGTRLTVT.

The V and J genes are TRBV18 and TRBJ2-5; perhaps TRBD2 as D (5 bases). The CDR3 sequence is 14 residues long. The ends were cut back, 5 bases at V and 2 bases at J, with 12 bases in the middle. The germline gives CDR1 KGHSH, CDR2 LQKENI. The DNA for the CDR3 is TGTGCCAGCTCATCTATACTAGGGCAAGAGACCCAGTACTTC. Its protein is CASSSILGQETQYF.

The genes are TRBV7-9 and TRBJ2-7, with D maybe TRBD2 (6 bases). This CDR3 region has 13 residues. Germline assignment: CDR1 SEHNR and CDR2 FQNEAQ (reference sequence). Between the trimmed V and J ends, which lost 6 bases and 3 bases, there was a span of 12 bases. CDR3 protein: CASSVSGIYEQYF. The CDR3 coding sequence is TGTGCCAGCAGTGTTAGCGGCATCTACGAGCAGTACTTC. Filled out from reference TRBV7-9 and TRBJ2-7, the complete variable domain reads DTGVSQNPRHKITKRGQNVTFRCDPISEHNRLYWYRQTLGQGPEFLTYFQNEAQLEKSRLLSDRFSAERPKGSFSTLEIQRTEQGDSAMYLCASSVSGIYEQYFGPGTRLTVT.

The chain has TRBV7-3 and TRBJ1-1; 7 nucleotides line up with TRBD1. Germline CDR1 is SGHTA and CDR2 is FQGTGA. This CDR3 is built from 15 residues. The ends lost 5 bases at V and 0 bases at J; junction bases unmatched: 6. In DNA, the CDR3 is TGTGCCAGCAGCCTATCGGACAGGATGAACACTGAAGCTTTCTTT. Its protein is CASSLSDRMNTEAFF.

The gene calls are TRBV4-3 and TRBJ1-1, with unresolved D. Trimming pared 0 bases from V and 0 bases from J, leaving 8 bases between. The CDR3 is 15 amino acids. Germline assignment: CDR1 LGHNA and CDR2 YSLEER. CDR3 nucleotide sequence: TGCGCCAGCAGCCAAGATCACGAGCTGAACACTGAAGCTTTCTTT. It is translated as CASSQDHELNTEAFF.

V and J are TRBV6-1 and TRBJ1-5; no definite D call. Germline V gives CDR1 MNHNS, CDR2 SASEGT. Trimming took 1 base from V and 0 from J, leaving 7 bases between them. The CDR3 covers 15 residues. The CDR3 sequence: CASSEGGYSNQPQHF. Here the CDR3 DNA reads TGTGCCAGCAGTGAAGGAGGTTATAGCAATCAGCCCCAGCATTTT.

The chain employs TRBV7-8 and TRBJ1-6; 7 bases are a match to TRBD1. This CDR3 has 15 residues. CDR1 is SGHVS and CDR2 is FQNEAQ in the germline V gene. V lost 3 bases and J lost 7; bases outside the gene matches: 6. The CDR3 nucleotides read TGTGCCAGCAGCTTGACAGGGATTAAAAATTCACCCCTCCACTTT. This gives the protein CASSLTGIKNSPLHF.

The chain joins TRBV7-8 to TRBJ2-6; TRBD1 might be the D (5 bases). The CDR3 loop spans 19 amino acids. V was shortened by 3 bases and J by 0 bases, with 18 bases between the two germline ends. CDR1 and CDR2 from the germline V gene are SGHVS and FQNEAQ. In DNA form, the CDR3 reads TGTGCCAGCAGCTTTTCAACGTCAGGGTTAGGCTCTGGGGCCAACGTCCTGACTTTC. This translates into CASSFSTSGLGSGANVLTF. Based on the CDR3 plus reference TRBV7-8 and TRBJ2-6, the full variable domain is GAGVSQSPRYKVAKRGQDVALRCDPISGHVSLFWYQQALGQGPEFLTYFQNEAQLDKSGLPSDRFFAERPEGSVSTLKIQRTQQEDSAVYLCASSFSTSGLGSGANVLTFGAGSRLTVL.